The 28 T cell receptor beta chains given below trace back to one sample, sequenced in a study of blood T cell repertoires in COVID-19. Libraries were prepared by immunoSEQ multiplex PCR; TCRdb keeps only in-frame clonotypes and omits some of them. The repertoire holds fewer than 60,000 clones, with over 80% as singletons. The sequenced sample was peripheral blood. The receptors here all came from a man aged 25-45 years with COVID-19, enrolled during active disease.

This chain links TRBV6-4 with TRBJ1-2, with D maybe TRBD1 (6 bases). V was cut by 8 bases and J by 4 bases, with 14 bases left in between. Germline V gene data show CDR1 as MRHNA and CDR2 as SNTAGT. This CDR3 comprises 13 residues. CDR3 protein: CASRGGLSYGYTF. Here the CDR3 DNA reads TGTGCCAGCCGGGGGGGGCTTAGCTATGGCTACACCTTC.

V is TRBV5-6 and J is TRBJ1-5; D uncertain. The germline V gene has CDR1 SGHDT and CDR2 YYEEEE. CDR3 length: 15 amino acids. Trimming took off 4 bases at V and 2 bases at J, with 13 bases between the two ends. CDR3 bases: TGTGCCAGCAGCGCCCGAGGTTTGCGCAATCAGCCCCAGCATTTT. Protein: CASSARGLRNQPQHF.

The chain recombines TRBV11-2 with TRBJ2-6; 8 bases line up with TRBD1. Germline V gene lookup returns CDR1 SGHAT and CDR2 FQNNGV. Trimming cost V 4 bases and J 2 bases; bases outside gene matches: 13. This CDR3 region has 19 residues. The CDR3 DNA sequence: TGTGCCAGCAGCTCCATTACCGACAGGGGTGGGCCTGGGGCCAACGTCCTGACTTTC. As protein: CASSSITDRGGPGANVLTF.

The chain joins TRBV6-5 to TRBJ2-1; D possibly corresponds to TRBD2 (6 bases). Germline V gene data show CDR1 as MNHEY and CDR2 as SVGAGI. This CDR3 region has 14 residues. Trimming left V 7 bases short and J 8 bases short, with 18 bases between. The CDR3 is CASKGLRSRDEQFF. The DNA of the CDR3 is TGTGCCAGCAAAGGACTAAGGAGCAGGGATGAGCAGTTCTTC.

The V call is TRBV9, the J call TRBJ1-2; D is perhaps TRBD1 (6 bases). Germline assignment: CDR1 SGDLS and CDR2 YYNGEE. The CDR3 spans 16 residues. The V and J ends lost 4 bases and 2 bases respectively, with 18 bases between them. CDR3 sequence (DNA): TGTGCCAGCAGCCCCCGAACAGGGATACTAAACTATGGCTACACCTTC. Its protein is CASSPRTGILNYGYTF.

This clone was counted only a few times. This chain links TRBV19 with TRBJ1-1; 7 bases map to TRBD1. CDR3 length: 16 amino acids. From germline, CDR1 is LNHDA and CDR2 SQIVND (reference sequence). V lost 5 bases and J lost 4; bases outside the gene matches: 13. CDR3 DNA sequence: TGTGCCAGTAGTTCAACCCACAGGGGCTCGGGCACTGAAGCTTTCTTT. It specifies CASSSTHRGSGTEAFF. Full variable domain (missing parts from reference TRBV19 and TRBJ1-1): DGGITQSPKYLFRKEGQNVTLSCEQNLNHDAMYWYRQDPGQGLRLIYYSQIVNDFQKGDIAEGYSVSREKKESFPLTVTSAQKNPTAFYLCASSSTHRGSGTEAFFGQGTRLTVV.

The chain recombines TRBV5-1 with TRBJ2-7, with D tentatively TRBD1 (5 bases). The germline gives CDR1 SGHRS, CDR2 YFSETQ. The CDR3 covers 14 residues. V was pared by 0 bases and J by 2 bases, with 9 bases between. CDR3 nucleotide sequence: TGCGCCAGCAGCTTGGACAGGCCGACCTACGAGCAGTACTTC. It is translated as CASSLDRPTYEQYF. Full variable domain (remainder filled in from reference TRBV5-1 and TRBJ2-7): KAGVTQTPRYLIKTRGQQVTLSCSPISGHRSVSWYQQTPGQGLQFLFEYFSETQRNKGNFPGRFSGRQFSNSRSEMNVSTLELGDSALYLCASSLDRPTYEQYFGPGTRLTVT.

CDR3 nucleotides: TGTGCCAGCAGTTCCTCCGGGTACGAGCAGTACTTC. It encodes CASSSSGYEQYF. The rearrangement uses TRBV27 and TRBJ2-7, with D hard to call. The CDR3 loop spans 12 amino acids. Trimming left V 4 bases short and J 4 bases short, with 8 bases between. The V gene's germline CDR1 is MNHEY and CDR2 SMNVEV (reference sequence).

The rearrangement joins TRBV7-3 to TRBJ1-5; no definite D call. Trimming removed 4 bases at V and 5 bases at J, with 9 bases between. This CDR3 comprises 13 residues. CDR1 is SGHTA, CDR2 FQGTGA, per germline. The CDR3 reads CASSSDGDQPQHF. CDR3 nucleotides: TGTGCCAGCAGCTCGGACGGGGATCAGCCCCAGCATTTT.

V is TRBV4-1 and J is TRBJ1-1; a weak D match, TRBD1 (5 bases). The CDR3 is 15 amino acids. Germline V gene lookup returns CDR1 MGHRA and CDR2 YSYEKL. V was pared by 1 base and J by 3 bases, with 12 bases between. The CDR3 DNA reads as TGCGCCAGCAGCCAAGGATGGGGAGGGGACACTGAAGCTTTCTTT. Amino acid sequence: CASSQGWGGDTEAFF.

This chain links TRBV20-1 with TRBJ2-7, with D possibly matching TRBD2 (5 bases). The CDR3 is 11 residues long. Trimming removed 6 bases from V and 4 bases from J, with 10 bases in between. The germline CDR1 and CDR2 sequences are DFQATT and SNEGSKA (reference sequence). The CDR3 spells CSAARGYEQYF. In nucleotides, the CDR3 is TGCAGTGCCGCACGGGGATACGAGCAGTACTTC.

This rearrangement joins TRBV3-1 (or the pseudogene TRBV3-2) to TRBJ2-4; maybe TRBD1 (5 bases). The V end was cut by 4 bases, the J end by 10 bases, with 11 bases between. Germline assignment: CDR1 LGHDT and CDR2 YNNKEL (reference sequence). CDR3 length equals 12 residues. The CDR3 loop reads CASSPTVGIQYF. The CDR3 DNA reads as TGTGCCAGCAGCCCGACAGTAGGGATTCAGTACTTC.

This clone was observed a single time. The rearrangement links TRBV7-9 to TRBJ2-1; 8 nucleotides line up with TRBD2. Per the germline V gene, CDR1 is SEHNR and CDR2 is FQNEAQ (reference sequence). The J segment lost 10 bases and the V segment lost 1 base, leaving 0 bases of the junction unmatched. This CDR3 spans 12 amino acids. The CDR3: CASSLGLAEQFF. DNA for the CDR3: TGTGCCAGCAGCTTAGGACTAGCGGAGCAGTTCTTC.

This chain links TRBV9 with TRBJ2-1, with TRBD2 identical over 13 bases. CDR3 length equals 16 residues. The ends lost 4 bases at V and 8 bases at J; junction bases unmatched: 9. From germline, CDR1 is SGDLS and CDR2 YYNGEE. CDR3 protein: CASSLRTSGSGDEQFF. CDR3 sequence (DNA): TGTGCCAGCAGCCTCCGGACTAGCGGGAGTGGGGATGAGCAGTTCTTC.

The chain combines TRBV7-3 with TRBJ2-1; tentatively, D is TRBD2 (6 bases). The V end lost 6 bases, the J end lost 7 bases, and 16 bases lay between the germline ends. The CDR3 covers 14 residues. Germline V gene sequence: CDR1 SGHTA, CDR2 FQGTGA. DNA of the CDR3: TGTGCCAGCAGTCGAGGCGGGATAGTTAATGAGCAGTTCTTC. Amino acid sequence: CASSRGGIVNEQFF.

This clone was picked up a small number of times. The J gene is TRBJ1-5, the V gene TRBV2, with TRBD1 matching over 7 bases. Germline V gene sequence: CDR1 SNHLY, CDR2 FYNNEI. The trim removed 6 bases at V and 0 bases at J, leaving 8 bases unmatched. The CDR3 length is 16 residues. CDR3 sequence reads: CASRGQGVGSNQPQHF. CDR3 nucleotides: TGTGCCAGCAGAGGCCAGGGGGTCGGTAGCAATCAGCCCCAGCATTTT.

The rearrangement links TRBV27 to TRBJ1-1; TRBD1 matches at 8 bases. The CDR3 is 17 amino acids. Germline-derived CDR1 and CDR2 are MNHEY and SMNVEV (reference sequence). V shed 2 bases, J shed 1 base, and the junction held 9 bases outside the gene matches. The CDR3 loop is CASSLLSAGGKNTEAFF. CDR3 DNA sequence: TGTGCCAGCAGTTTACTTTCGGCAGGGGGCAAGAACACTGAAGCTTTCTTT.

The chain links TRBV5-1 to TRBJ2-7; TRBD1 agrees at 8 bases. CDR3 length: 15 amino acids. V lost 3 bases, J lost 6 bases, and 11 bases stayed unmatched. Germline CDR1 reads SGHRS; CDR2 reads YFSETQ. For the CDR3, the DNA is TGCGCCAGCAGCTCGCCCGACAGGGGCCGACCCGAGCAGTACTTC. This codes for CASSSPDRGRPEQYF.

The chain recombines TRBV28 with TRBJ1-1, with D tentatively TRBD1 (6 bases). The germline V gene has CDR1 MDHEN and CDR2 SYDVKM. The ends were cut back, 3 bases at V and 1 base at J, with 9 bases in the middle. The CDR3 has 14 amino acids. CDR3 residues: CASSFYRENTEAFF. CDR3 DNA: TGTGCCAGCAGTTTCTACAGGGAGAACACTGAAGCTTTCTTT.

This chain connects TRBV7-2 to TRBJ2-7, with TRBD2 as a possible D gene (6 bases). The CDR3 length is 14 residues. Germline loops: CDR1 SGHTA, CDR2 FQGNSA. Trimming left V 1 base short and J 10 bases short, with 17 bases between. The CDR3 DNA sequence: TGTGCCAGCAGCTTAGTCCGCGTCGTCGGGAGACAGTACTTC. This encodes CASSLVRVVGRQYF.

This clone was seen more than once but under ten times. The J gene is TRBJ1-1, the V gene TRBV7-9; D gene ambiguous. The CDR3 is made up of 11 amino acids. Trimming removed 5 bases from V and 8 bases from J, with 9 bases in between. Germline CDR1 reads SEHNR; CDR2 reads FQNEAQ (reference sequence). The CDR3 DNA reads TGTGCCAGCAGCCCTAATCTAGAAGCTTTCTTT. Its translation: CASSPNLEAFF.

The chain combines TRBV6-1 with TRBJ1-2; perhaps TRBD1 as D (6 bases). This CDR3 spans 15 amino acids. Germline V gene sequence: CDR1 MNHNS, CDR2 SASEGT. V lost 1 base and J lost 4, with 13 bases in between. The CDR3 DNA reads as TGTGCCAGCAGTGAAGGGTTGGACAGTTTCTATGGCTACACCTTC. Amino acid sequence: CASSEGLDSFYGYTF.

The gene calls are TRBV11-2 and TRBJ2-7; D is unresolved. Deletions cut 1 base from V and 1 base from J, with 8 bases between. The germline CDR1 and CDR2 sequences are SGHAT and FQNNGV. The CDR3 spans 14 residues. The CDR3 spells CASSLVYGSYEQYF. CDR3 bases: TGTGCCAGCAGCTTAGTCTACGGGTCCTACGAGCAGTACTTC. Drawing the rest from reference TRBV11-2 and TRBJ2-7, the complete variable domain is EAGVAQSPRYKIIEKRQSVAFWCNPISGHATLYWYQQILGQGPKLLIQFQNNGVVDDSQLPKDRFSAERLKGVDSTLKIQPAKLEDSAVYLCASSLVYGSYEQYFGPGTRLTVT.

This CDR3 is CASSSTSGSRHEQYF. CDR3 nucleotides: TGTGCCAGCAGCTCGACTAGCGGGTCGCGACACGAGCAGTACTTC. The chain recombines TRBV5-6 with TRBJ2-7; TRBD2 matches 10 bases. Germline lookup yields CDR1 SGHDT and CDR2 YYEEEE. The V and J ends lost 3 bases and 5 bases, in that order; junction bases with no gene match: 8. This CDR3 is built from 15 residues.

This clone has only a few counts. This rearrangement joins TRBV3-1 (or the pseudogene TRBV3-2) to TRBJ2-7; 7 nucleotides align to TRBD2. V shed 4 bases, J shed 4 bases, and the junction held 16 bases outside the gene matches. Germline V gene sequence: CDR1 LGHDT, CDR2 YNNKEL (reference sequence). The CDR3 spans 17 residues. The CDR3 region is CASSRPSGRERLYEQYF. CDR3 coding DNA: TGTGCCAGCAGCCGGCCGAGTGGGCGGGAGCGTCTGTACGAGCAGTACTTC.

This chain links TRBV6-6 with TRBJ1-6; no definite D call. Germline V gene lookup returns CDR1 MNHNY and CDR2 SVGAGI (reference sequence). Between the trimmed V and J ends, which lost 6 bases and 5 bases, there was a span of 8 bases. CDR3 length equals 13 residues. The CDR3 DNA reads TGTGCCAGCAGACTAGGAGATAATTCACCCCTCCACTTT. Its translation: CASRLGDNSPLHF.

The chain links TRBV5-5 to TRBJ2-5; D is unresolved. This CDR3 region has 11 residues. CDR1 and CDR2 from the germline V gene are SGHKS and YYEKEE (reference sequence). The V end lost 3 bases, the J end lost 2 bases, and 2 bases lay between the germline ends. The CDR3 is CASSSQETQYF. The DNA of the CDR3 is TGTGCCAGCAGCTCACAAGAGACCCAGTACTTC.

This clone was found a few times. This chain connects TRBV6-6 to TRBJ1-4; TRBD1 might be the D (6 bases). The CDR3 is made up of 14 amino acids. Germline loops: CDR1 MNHNY, CDR2 SVGAGI (reference sequence). Trimming left V 6 bases short and J 5 bases short, with 13 bases between. CDR3 amino acids: CASRNAGGNEKLFF. The CDR3 nucleotides read TGTGCCAGCAGGAACGCGGGGGGCAATGAAAAACTGTTTTTT.